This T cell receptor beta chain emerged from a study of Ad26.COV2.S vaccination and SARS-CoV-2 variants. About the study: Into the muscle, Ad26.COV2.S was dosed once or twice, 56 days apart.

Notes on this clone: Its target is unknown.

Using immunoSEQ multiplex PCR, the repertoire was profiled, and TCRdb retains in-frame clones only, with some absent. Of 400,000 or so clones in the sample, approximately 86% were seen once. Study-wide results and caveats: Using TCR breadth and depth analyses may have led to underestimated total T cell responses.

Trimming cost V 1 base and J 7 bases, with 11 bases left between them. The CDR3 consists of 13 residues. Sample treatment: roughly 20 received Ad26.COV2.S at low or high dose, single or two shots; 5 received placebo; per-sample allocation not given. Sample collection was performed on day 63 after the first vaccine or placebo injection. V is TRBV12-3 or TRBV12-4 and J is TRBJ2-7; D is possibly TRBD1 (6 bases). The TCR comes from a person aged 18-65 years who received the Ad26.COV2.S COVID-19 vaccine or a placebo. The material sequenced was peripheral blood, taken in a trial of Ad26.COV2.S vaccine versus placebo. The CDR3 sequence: CASSLVGAREQYF. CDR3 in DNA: TGTGCCAGCAGTTTAGTGGGGGCCAGAGAGCAGTACTTC.